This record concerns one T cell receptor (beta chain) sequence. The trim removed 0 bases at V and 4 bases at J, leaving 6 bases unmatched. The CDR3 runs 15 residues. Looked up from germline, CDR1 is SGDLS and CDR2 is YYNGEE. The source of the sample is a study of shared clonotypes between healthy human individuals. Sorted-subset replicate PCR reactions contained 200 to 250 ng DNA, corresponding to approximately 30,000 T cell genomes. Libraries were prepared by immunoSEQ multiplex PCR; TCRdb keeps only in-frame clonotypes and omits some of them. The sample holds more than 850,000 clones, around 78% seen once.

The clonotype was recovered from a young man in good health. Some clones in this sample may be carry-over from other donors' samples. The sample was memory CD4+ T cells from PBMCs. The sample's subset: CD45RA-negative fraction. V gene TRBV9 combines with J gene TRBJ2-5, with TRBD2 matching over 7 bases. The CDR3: CASSVGGGLGETQYF. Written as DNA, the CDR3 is TGTGCCAGCAGCGTAGGGGGAGGACTAGGAGAGACCCAGTACTTC.